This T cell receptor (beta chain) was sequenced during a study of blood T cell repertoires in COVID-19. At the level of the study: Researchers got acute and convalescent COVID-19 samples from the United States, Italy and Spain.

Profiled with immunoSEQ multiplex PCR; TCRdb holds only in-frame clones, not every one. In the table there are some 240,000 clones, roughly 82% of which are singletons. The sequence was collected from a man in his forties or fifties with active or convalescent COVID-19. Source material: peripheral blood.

The CDR3 spells CASSIDTSGDEQYF. In nucleotides, the CDR3 is TGTGCCAGTAGTATTGATACCAGCGGGGATGAGCAGTATTTT. The rearrangement links TRBV19 to TRBJ2-3, with TRBD2 matching 7 bases. CDR1 and CDR2 from the germline V gene are LNHDA and SQIVND (reference sequence). The CDR3 is made up of 14 amino acids. With 3 bases clipped from V and 11 bases from J, the junction kept 11 bases outside the gene matches. Based on the CDR3 plus reference TRBV19 and TRBJ2-3, the full variable domain is DGGITQSPKYLFRKEGQNVTLSCEQNLNHDAMYWYRQDPGQGLRLIYYSQIVNDFQKGDIAEGYSVSREKKESFPLTVTSAQKNPTAFYLCASSIDTSGDEQYFGPGTRLTVL.